A single sample is the source of the 24 T cell receptor beta chains below, sequenced in a study of molecular identifiers for immune sequencing clone quantification. TCRdb re-called the PCR reads with MiXCR, one entry per CDR3 protein. Found here are about 500,000 distinct CDR3 sequences, 20% to 25% of them singletons; the top ten hold around 0.84%. Sequences were obtained from naive CD8+ T cells from blood, with Jurkat cell RNA spiked in. Subset: FACS-sorted CD8+CD4-CCR7+CD45RA+ naive T cells. The receptors were sampled from a human donor in good health. Some libraries in this study had Jurkat cell RNA spiked in.

In its sample, this clonotype was seen many times. The rearrangement links TRBV30 to TRBJ1-1; D is ambiguous. Per germline, CDR1 GTSNPN and CDR2 SVGIG (reference sequence). With 0 bases removed from V and 0 bases from J, the gap between germline ends came to 5 bases. The CDR3 spans 13 residues. The CDR3 bases are TGTGCCTGGAGTGTAGCCGTGAACACTGAAGCTTTCTTT. It yields the protein CAWSVAVNTEAFF. Complete variable domain (other parts from reference TRBV30 and TRBJ1-1): SQTIHQWPATLVQPVGSPLSLECTVEGTSNPNLYWYRQAAGRGLQLLFYSVGIGQISSEVPQNLSASRPQDRQFILSSKKLLLSDSGFYLCAWSVAVNTEAFFGQGTRLTVV.

A few counts support this clonotype. The chain uses TRBV20-1 and TRBJ2-7; D possibly uses TRBD1 or TRBD2 (5 bases each). The CDR3 totals 14 residues. The V and J ends lost 0 bases and 3 bases respectively, with 12 bases between them. The germline gives CDR1 DFQATT, CDR2 SNEGSKA (reference sequence). The CDR3 nucleotides are TGCAGTGCTAGAGATGACGGGACCCTCTACGAGCAGTACTTC. It yields the protein CSARDDGTLYEQYF.

This clonotype has a count of ten or more. This sequence joins TRBV30 and TRBJ2-3; D may be TRBD1 or TRBD2 (6 bases each). This CDR3 contains 15 residues. Trimming stripped 5 bases from V and 0 bases from J, with 15 bases between. In germline, CDR1 is GTSNPN, CDR2 SVGIG (reference sequence). CDR3 sequence: CAWGGLSASTDTQYF. CDR3 coding DNA: TGTGCCTGGGGGGGGCTATCCGCTAGCACAGATACGCAGTATTTT.

This clonotype was counted at least ten times. The chain combines TRBV19 with TRBJ2-7, with D tentatively TRBD1 or TRBD2 (5 bases each). CDR1 is LNHDA and CDR2 is SQIVND in the germline V gene (reference sequence). The CDR3 is 13 amino acids. The V end was cut by 4 bases, the J end by 5 bases, with 12 bases between. CDR3 residues: CASSRGFADEQYF. The DNA for the CDR3 is TGTGCCAGTAGTAGGGGGTTCGCGGACGAGCAGTACTTC.

About this clonotype: A much larger clone differs from this one at a single base, so this may be a read error. The J gene is TRBJ2-5, the V gene TRBV6-6, with a weak D call TRBD2 (5 bases). The CDR3 covers 19 residues. Germline V gives CDR1 MNHNY, CDR2 SVGAGI (reference sequence). The CDR3 sequence is CASRYYLTNPPASQETQYF. CDR3 bases: TGTGCCAGCAGATACTACCTGACTAACCCACCCGCCTCCCAAGAGACCCAGTACTTC.

This clonotype was picked up a small number of times. The chain has TRBV2 and TRBJ2-6, with a weak D call TRBD2 (6 bases). Trimming stripped 0 bases from V and 0 bases from J, with 15 bases between. The germline V gene has CDR1 SNHLY and CDR2 FYNNEI. This CDR3 spans 19 amino acids. CDR3 protein: CASSEAEGRASSGANVLTF. The CDR3 DNA sequence: TGTGCCAGCAGTGAAGCGGAGGGACGGGCGAGCTCTGGGGCCAACGTCCTGACTTTC.

The rearrangement links TRBV7-6 to TRBJ2-3, with TRBD2 matching 10 bases. Germline V CDR1 and CDR2: SGHVS, FNYEAQ. The CDR3 covers 16 residues. V was clipped by 3 bases and J by 4 bases; unmatched bases: 7. CDR3 bases: TGTGCCAGCAGCTTCCTAAGCGGGGGGGTCCCAGATACGCAGTATTTT. Amino acids: CASSFLSGGVPDTQYF.

A remark on this clonotype: A clone one base away is much larger, so this may be a read error. The chain combines TRBV3-1 with TRBJ2-3; D not resolved. CDR1 and CDR2 from the germline V gene are LGHDT and YNNKEL (reference sequence). This CDR3 is 15 amino acids long. V lost 3 bases and J lost 0, with 10 bases in between. In DNA, the CDR3 is TGTGCCAGCAGCCAGCTCCAGGAGAGCACAGATACGCAGTATTTT. As protein: CASSQLQESTDTQYF.

There are many counts of this clonotype. The J gene is TRBJ2-3, the V gene TRBV7-2; D remains unclear. The CDR3 contains 14 residues. The germline V and J ends were trimmed by 5 bases and 3 bases, with 12 bases remaining between them. CDR1 SGHTA and CDR2 FQGNSA come from the germline V gene. The CDR3 reads CASSQLYDTDTQYF. CDR3 coding DNA: TGTGCCAGCAGCCAACTGTACGATACAGATACGCAGTATTTT.

V gene TRBV19 combines with J gene TRBJ2-2; D is possibly TRBD1 (5 bases). Germline V gene sequence: CDR1 LNHDA, CDR2 SQIVND (reference sequence). This CDR3 contains 15 residues. With 2 bases removed from V and 4 bases from J, the gap between germline ends came to 11 bases. The CDR3 nucleotides read TGTGCCAGTAGTATACCCGGAAGGGGCACCGGGGAGCTGTTTTTT. Translation gives CASSIPGRGTGELFF.

This clonotype was observed a few times. The chain employs TRBV6-5 and TRBJ1-2, with a tentative D call TRBD1 (6 bases). V was cut by 0 bases and J by 4 bases, with 9 bases left in between. In germline, CDR1 is MNHEY, CDR2 SVGAGI. The CDR3 runs to 14 residues. CDR3 DNA sequence: TGTGCCAGCAGTTACTCCGGGGGCGGCTATGGCTACACCTTC. Translating gives CASSYSGGGYGYTF.

The table lists this clonotype with many counts. The CDR3, as DNA: TGTGCCAGCAGCCGGACAGGGGTCCCACGGCCCTACGAGCAGTACTTC. This codes for CASSRTGVPRPYEQYF. V usage is TRBV27 and J usage is TRBJ2-7; 9 nucleotides line up with TRBD1. Trimming at V came to 6 bases and at J to 2 bases, leaving 11 bases not matched to a gene. The length of the CDR3 is 16 residues. CDR1 is MNHEY and CDR2 is SMNVEV in the germline V gene (reference sequence).

CDR3 protein: CASSQLIEGTEAFF. The CDR3 DNA reads as TGTGCCAGCAGCCAGTTAATCGAGGGCACTGAAGCTTTCTTT. The chain joins TRBV3-1 to TRBJ1-1; the D is unclear. V lost 3 bases to trimming and J lost 4 bases, with 12 bases between them. The germline V gene has CDR1 LGHDT and CDR2 YNNKEL (reference sequence). The CDR3 consists of 14 residues.

Notes on this clonotype: A read error is likely, as this CDR3 ends without the conserved phenylalanine or tryptophan. The rearrangement uses TRBV29-1 and TRBJ2-3; 13 nucleotides agree with TRBD2. The CDR3 is made up of 15 amino acids. Germline assignment: CDR1 SQVTM and CDR2 ANQGSEA. Written as DNA, the CDR3 is TGCAGTGTGGAGACTAGCGGGGGGATACCGGATACGCAGTATTCT. As protein: CSVETSGGIPDTQYS.

In its sample, this clonotype was seen a few times. This chain connects TRBV6-2 or TRBV6-3 to TRBJ2-3; 8 bases agree with TRBD1. The CDR3 contains 18 residues. Germline V gene sequence: CDR1 MNHEY, CDR2 SVGEGT. The ends lost 2 bases at V and 4 bases at J; junction bases unmatched: 14. The chain's CDR3 is CASSYATLTGVRSDTQYF. The CDR3 nucleotides are TGTGCCAGCAGTTACGCAACTCTGACAGGGGTTCGATCAGATACGCAGTATTTT.

This clonotype showed up many times. The chain is built from TRBV7-8 and TRBJ2-1; TRBD2 matches 8 bases. The CDR3 sequence is 19 residues long. CDR1 and CDR2 (germline): SGHVS, FQNEAQ. The ends lost 4 bases at V and 0 bases at J; junction bases unmatched: 14. The chain's CDR3 is CASSSYKTGTRGSYNEQFF. The CDR3 bases are TGTGCCAGCAGCTCATATAAAACAGGGACTAGGGGCTCCTACAATGAGCAGTTCTTC.

As to this clonotype: This may stem from a read error, because a much larger clone lies one nucleotide away. It is likely a read error, because the conserved phenylalanine at the end of the CDR3 is missing. The chain combines TRBV28 with TRBJ2-7; D call uncertain. Germline CDR1 MDHEN, CDR2 SYDVKM. The CDR3 is made up of 13 amino acids. V lost 3 bases and J 2 bases, leaving 8 bases between the germline ends. As DNA, the CDR3 is TGTGCCAGCAGTTTTCCTCCTCCCTACGAGCAGTACTCC. This translates into CASSFPPPYEQYS.

The chain employs TRBV20-1 and TRBJ2-7, with D possibly matching TRBD2 (5 bases). The CDR3 extends over 14 amino acids. Trimming removed 2 bases at V and 3 bases at J, with 14 bases between. The germline gives CDR1 DFQATT, CDR2 SNEGSKA (reference sequence). CDR3 loop: CSARRPGDNYEQYF. DNA of the CDR3: TGCAGTGCTAGAAGACCCGGGGATAACTACGAGCAGTACTTC.

This clonotype occurred many times. V gene TRBV7-8 combines with J gene TRBJ1-2; TRBD1 matches at 10 bases. Germline CDR1 is SGHVS and CDR2 is FQNEAQ. V dropped 5 bases and J dropped 5; count of bases not matched to a gene: 5. The CDR3 extends over 14 amino acids. CDR3 bases: TGTGCCAGCAGCCAATGGACAGGGGGTTATGGCTACACCTTC. The encoded protein is CASSQWTGGYGYTF.

The sample holds a few counts of this clonotype. Written as DNA, the CDR3 is TGTGCCAGCAGTTACTCGAGCCGGAGCTACGAGCAGTACTTC. It codes for CASSYSSRSYEQYF. This chain links TRBV6-5 with TRBJ2-7; D is undetermined. The CDR3 totals 14 residues. Germline CDR1 MNHEY, CDR2 SVGAGI. The ends were cut back, 0 bases at V and 3 bases at J, with 9 bases in the middle.

This clonotype was counted many times. This sequence joins TRBV28 and TRBJ1-1; D gene uncertain. Looked up from germline, CDR1 is MDHEN and CDR2 is SYDVKM. CDR3 length: 12 residues. V lost 7 bases to trimming and J lost 1 base, with 7 bases between them. The CDR3 sequence: CASTEENTEAFF. For the CDR3, the DNA is TGTGCCAGCACTGAGGAGAACACTGAAGCTTTCTTT.

The chain carries TRBV28 and TRBJ2-1; D could derive from TRBD1 or TRBD2 (5 bases each). This CDR3 region has 12 residues. From germline, CDR1 is MDHEN and CDR2 SYDVKM. With 4 bases removed from V and 7 bases from J, the gap between germline ends came to 8 bases. The CDR3 DNA follows: TGTGCCAGCAGTTCCGGGGCAAATGAGCAGTTCTTC. Protein sequence: CASSSGANEQFF.

Turning to this clonotype: A much larger clone differs by one base, so this may be a read error. The chain links TRBV5-3 to TRBJ1-1; D is perhaps TRBD1 (5 bases). TRBV5-3 is filed as an ORF, its function uncertain. CDR3 length: 13 residues. Trimming took 9 bases from V and 3 from J, leaving 15 bases between them. The chain's CDR3 is CANNTGSYTEAFF. The CDR3, as DNA: TGTGCCAATAATACAGGCAGCTACACTGAAGCTTTCTTT.

This clonotype was counted ten times or more. The V gene is TRBV10-3, the J gene TRBJ2-5; D gene ambiguous. The V and J ends lost 0 bases and 1 base respectively, with 0 bases between them. This CDR3 region has 12 residues. Looked up from germline, CDR1 is ENHRY and CDR2 is SYGVKD. The CDR3 nucleotides are TGTGCCATCAGTGAGTCCCAAGAGACCCAGTACTTC. Translating gives CAISESQETQYF.